This T cell receptor (beta chain) was found in a study of T cells in narcolepsy. Turning to the study itself: Donors had narcolepsy type 1 or type 2, or were healthy controls.

Comments on this clone: Its target is unknown.

General study points: No autoreactive T cell clone sequences appeared in some memory CD4+ repertoires. Reportedly, autoreactive clonotypes were serially detected in patients' blood but not controls'. HCRT-specific and TRIB2-specific autoreactive clonotypes appeared among same-patient CSF and blood CD4+ clonotypes.

V lost 5 bases and J lost 8; bases outside the gene matches: 8. Germline V gene lookup returns CDR1 SGHDN and CDR2 FVKESK. The CDR3 contains 15 residues. Data came from immunoSEQ multiplex PCR; TCRdb stores just in-frame clones and leaves some out. In the table there are tens of thousands of clones, approximately 80% of which are singletons. The chain is built from TRBV14 and TRBJ2-1, with 11 nucleotides matching TRBD2. This TCR was sampled from a human donor in good health. Input material: memory (CD45RA-) CD4+ T cells from blood. The CDR3 reads CASSAIAGGGHEQFF. The DNA for the CDR3 is TGTGCCAGCAGCGCTATAGCGGGGGGGGGCCATGAGCAGTTCTTC.